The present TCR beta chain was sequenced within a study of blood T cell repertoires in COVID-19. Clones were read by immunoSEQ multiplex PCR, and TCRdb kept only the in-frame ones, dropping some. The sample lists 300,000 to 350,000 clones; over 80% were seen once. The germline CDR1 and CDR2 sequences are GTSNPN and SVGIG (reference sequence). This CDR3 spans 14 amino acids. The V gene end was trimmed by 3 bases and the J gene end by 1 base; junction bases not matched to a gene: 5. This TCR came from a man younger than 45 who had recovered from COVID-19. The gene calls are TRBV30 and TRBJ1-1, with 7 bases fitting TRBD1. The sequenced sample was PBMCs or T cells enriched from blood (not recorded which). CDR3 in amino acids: CAWSAGGRNTEAFF. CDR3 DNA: TGTGCCTGGAGCGCAGGGGGGAGGAACACTGAAGCTTTCTTT.